A selection of T cell receptor beta chains follows, all from one sample in a study of identical twins. TCRdb used MiXCR to reprocess the 5' RACE reads, holding one entry per CDR3 protein. The table shows about 240,000 distinct CDR3 sequences, with about 13% occurring only once. The data also belong to a second study, concerning yellow fever vaccine responses in identical twins.

The sample taken for sequencing was memory (CD45RO+) T cells sorted from blood. Receptor source: a woman aged 18-30 years in good health. The CDR3 runs from the conserved cysteine through the conserved F or W.

CDR3aa: CASSTSGGTDTQYF
j_gene: TRBJ2-3
v_gene: TRBV9

CDR3aa: CASSATQGAGAQFF
j_gene: TRBJ2-1
v_gene: TRBV25-1

CDR3aa: CATSGQAGNYGYTF
j_gene: TRBJ1-2
v_gene: TRBV6-6

CDR3aa: CASSPGEAGELFF
j_gene: TRBJ2-2
v_gene: TRBV6-4

CDR3aa: CSVDFLALKEQFF
j_gene: TRBJ2-1
v_gene: TRBV29-1

CDR3aa: CASSPHSDSYNEQFF
j_gene: TRBJ2-1
v_gene: TRBV14

CDR3aa: CSVELGGRGETQYF
j_gene: TRBJ2-5
v_gene: TRBV29-1

CDR3aa: CASSLRGAGTYEQYF
j_gene: TRBJ2-7
v_gene: TRBV12-3/TRBV12-4

CDR3aa: CASSPPTGLREQYF
j_gene: TRBJ2-7
v_gene: TRBV3-1

CDR3aa: CSARDSRSNSPLHF
j_gene: TRBJ1-6
v_gene: TRBV20-1

CDR3aa: CATGGTSGTPDTQYF
j_gene: TRBJ2-3
v_gene: TRBV24-1

CDR3aa: CASSQEHVSDNEQFF
j_gene: TRBJ2-1
v_gene: TRBV3-1

CDR3aa: CSASYRGQGYEQYF
j_gene: TRBJ2-7
v_gene: TRBV20-1

CDR3aa: CASSFSGNTYNEQFF
j_gene: TRBJ2-1
v_gene: TRBV5-1

CDR3aa: CSASGRESKYQETQYF
j_gene: TRBJ2-5
v_gene: TRBV20-1

CDR3aa: CSAPTGVLEQYF
j_gene: TRBJ2-7
v_gene: TRBV20-1

CDR3aa: CASSKFWGEAYEQYF
j_gene: TRBJ2-7
v_gene: TRBV21-1

CDR3aa: CASSLGTGGITDTQYF
j_gene: TRBJ2-3
v_gene: TRBV7-4

CDR3aa: CASSQDTGPGLQPQHF
j_gene: TRBJ1-5
v_gene: TRBV3-1

CDR3aa: CASSQWSEGHGTEAFF
j_gene: TRBJ1-1
v_gene: TRBV3-1